The 32 T cell receptor beta chains listed next were all sequenced from one sample in a study of control samples from healthy donors and cancer patients. Profiling relied on immunoSEQ multiplex PCR, and the TCRdb table lists in-frame clones only, not all of them. The repertoire holds some 41,000 clones, more than 75% seen once, with roughly 10% in the top ten. What was sequenced was PBMCs. These receptors all come from a woman in her sixties or seventies with lung cancer.

This clone was seen only a few times. V gene TRBV27 combines with J gene TRBJ2-3; D remains ambiguous. Germline V gene data show CDR1 as MNHEY and CDR2 as SMNVEV (reference sequence). V lost 5 bases and J 2 bases, leaving 14 bases between the germline ends. This CDR3 has 15 residues. DNA for the CDR3: TGTGCCAGCAGTCCAATGGACGGATTCACAGATACGCAGTATTTT. Its protein product is CASSPMDGFTDTQYF.

The chain has TRBV6-5 and TRBJ1-5; D uncertain. Trimming took 6 bases from V and 0 from J, leaving 9 bases between them. CDR3 length equals 14 residues. Germline V CDR1 and CDR2: MNHEY, SVGAGI. This chain's CDR3 is CASSRTYSNQPQHF. The CDR3 DNA reads TGTGCCAGCAGCCGGACGTATAGCAATCAGCCCCAGCATTTT.

The chain joins TRBV29-1 to TRBJ1-5; TRBD1 agrees at 7 bases. V gave up 5 bases and J gave up 0 bases; unmatched junction bases: 4. Per germline, CDR1 SQVTM and CDR2 ANQGSEA. CDR3 length equals 14 residues. The chain's CDR3 is CSVSQGTSNQPQHF. CDR3 in DNA: TGCAGCGTTTCACAGGGGACTAGCAATCAGCCCCAGCATTTT.

CDR3 nucleotide sequence: TGTGCCAGCAGCGCGAGCGGGAGAGAGACCCAGTACTTC. This sequence encodes CASSASGRETQYF. The chain links TRBV11-1 to TRBJ2-5; 8 bases agree with TRBD2. Germline V gene lookup returns CDR1 SGHAT and CDR2 FQDESV (reference sequence). Trimming at V came to 5 bases and at J to 4 bases, leaving 3 bases not matched to a gene. The length of the CDR3 is 13 residues.

The chain links TRBV7-9 to TRBJ2-3, with D maybe TRBD1 (6 bases). The CDR3 extends over 12 amino acids. The V end was cut by 4 bases, the J end by 6 bases, with 8 bases between. Germline V lookup: CDR1 SEHNR, CDR2 FQNEAQ (reference sequence). DNA for the CDR3: TGTGCCAGCAGCTCCACAGGGGATACGCAGTATTTT. Protein sequence: CASSSTGDTQYF.

A single count supports this clone. The chain couples TRBV9 to TRBJ2-7, with a weak D call TRBD2 (6 bases). V was shortened by 2 bases and J by 4 bases, with 13 bases between the two germline ends. Germline V lookup: CDR1 SGDLS, CDR2 YYNGEE. This CDR3 comprises 14 residues. CDR3 in amino acids: CASSVRDSSYEQYF. The CDR3 DNA is TGTGCCAGCAGCGTGAGGGACTCCTCATACGAGCAGTACTTC.

This clone was counted between two and nine times. The V and J genes are TRBV13 and TRBJ1-2; D possibly corresponds to TRBD1 (6 bases). Germline values: CDR1 PRHDT, CDR2 FYEKMQ (reference sequence). The CDR3 is 14 residues long. Trimming pared 0 bases from V and 2 bases from J, leaving 7 bases between. The CDR3 spells CASSLGTGNYGYTF. The CDR3 DNA reads TGTGCCAGCAGCTTAGGAACAGGGAACTATGGCTACACCTTC. The full variable domain, with the rest looked up from reference TRBV13 and TRBJ1-2, is AAGVIQSPRHLIKEKRETATLKCYPIPRHDTVYWYQQGPGQDPQFLISFYEKMQSDKGSIPDRFSAQQFSDYHSELNMSSLELGDSALYFCASSLGTGNYGYTFGSGTRLTVV.

V is TRBV30 and J is TRBJ2-2; weak D call: TRBD1 (6 bases). The CDR3 consists of 16 residues. Between the trimmed V and J ends, which lost 1 base and 0 bases, there was a span of 12 bases. Looked up from germline, CDR1 is GTSNPN and CDR2 is SVGIG (reference sequence). CDR3 DNA: TGTGCCTGGAGTGCAGGGGCGGAATCGAACACCGGGGAGCTGTTTTTT. Translated: CAWSAGAESNTGELFF.

The J gene is TRBJ1-1, the V gene TRBV5-1; no reliable D call. Germline V gene lookup returns CDR1 SGHRS and CDR2 YFSETQ. The V and J ends lost 5 bases and 1 base respectively, with 9 bases between them. CDR3 length equals 13 residues. For the CDR3, the DNA is TGCGCCAGCAGATTCTTGCAGAACACTGAAGCTTTCTTT. It yields the protein CASRFLQNTEAFF.

V and J are TRBV3-1 (or the pseudogene TRBV3-2) and TRBJ2-7; D gene uncertain. V dropped 0 bases and J dropped 3 bases, with 0 bases sitting between them. Germline-derived CDR1 and CDR2 are LGHDT and YNNKEL (reference sequence). CDR3 size: 11 residues. CDR3 sequence reads: CASSQDYEQYF. The CDR3 DNA sequence: TGTGCCAGCAGCCAAGACTACGAGCAGTACTTC.

For this clone: One end of the junction fails to match germline, which may point to a read error. The chain carries TRBV6-1 and TRBJ2-3; 9 bases line up with TRBD2. This CDR3 spans 16 amino acids. Per the germline V gene, CDR1 is MNHNS and CDR2 is SASEGT. CDR3 sequence (DNA): TGTGCCCGCAGTGCCCACCGGGCGGGGGGGGGAGATACGCAGTATTTT. As protein: CARSAHRAGGGDTQYF.

The chain uses TRBV28 and TRBJ1-1, with D unresolved. This CDR3 is 14 amino acids long. Per the germline V gene, CDR1 is MDHEN and CDR2 is SYDVKM. V lost 2 bases, J lost 0 bases, and 7 bases lay in between. The CDR3 DNA is TGTGCCAGCAGTTTACGACGGCTGAACACTGAAGCTTTCTTT. Protein sequence: CASSLRRLNTEAFF.

The chain links TRBV7-2 to TRBJ2-5; 7 nucleotides agree with TRBD2. The ends lost 5 bases at V and 1 base at J; junction bases unmatched: 7. There are 15 residues in the CDR3. Germline V gene data show CDR1 as SGHTA and CDR2 as FQGNSA. Here the CDR3 reads CASSPPGLTQETQYF. CDR3 coding DNA: TGTGCCAGCAGCCCCCCGGGACTAACCCAAGAGACCCAGTACTTC.

J is TRBJ1-6 and V is TRBV6-5, with no clear D. Germline V gene sequence: CDR1 MNHEY, CDR2 SVGAGI. This CDR3 is 16 amino acids long. V lost 0 bases and J lost 0, with 6 bases in between. The chain's CDR3 is CASSYSMRSYNSPLHF. The CDR3 nucleotides are TGTGCCAGCAGTTACTCGATGCGCTCCTATAATTCACCCCTCCACTTT.

This rearrangement joins TRBV25-1 to TRBJ2-5, with 13 bases identical to TRBD2. J was trimmed by 1 base and V by 3 bases; bases with no gene match: 5. CDR3 length: 17 residues. CDR1 and CDR2 from the germline V gene are MGHDK and SYGVNS. This chain's CDR3 is CASSERGLAGSQETQYF. The DNA of the CDR3 is TGTGCCAGCAGTGAGAGGGGACTAGCGGGAAGCCAAGAGACCCAGTACTTC.

This clone is deemed medium-sized. The chain recombines TRBV7-9 with TRBJ1-2; 7 nucleotides line up with TRBD1. The CDR3 runs to 13 residues. J gave up 7 bases and V 5 bases, and 7 bases lay outside the gene matches. The germline V gene has CDR1 SEHNR and CDR2 FQNEAQ (reference sequence). CDR3 amino acids: CASSRGGASGYTF. CDR3 DNA: TGTGCCAGCAGCCGAGGGGGCGCGAGTGGCTACACCTTC.

V is TRBV6-5 and J is TRBJ2-7, with TRBD2 matching 11 bases. CDR1 is MNHEY, CDR2 SVGAGI, per germline. With V trimmed by 5 bases and J by 4 bases, 4 bases remained unmatched. This CDR3 has 14 residues. Here the CDR3 reads CASSRLAGLYEQYF. The CDR3 DNA is TGTGCCAGCAGTAGACTAGCGGGACTGTACGAGCAGTACTTC.

The chain couples TRBV6-5 to TRBJ2-6, with D unclear. Germline values: CDR1 MNHEY, CDR2 SVGAGI. CDR3 length equals 11 residues. The ends were cut back, 6 bases at V and 5 bases at J, with 2 bases in the middle. The CDR3 coding sequence is TGTGCCAGCAGGTGGGCCAACGTCCTGACTTTC. Its protein is CASRWANVLTF.

The V and J genes are TRBV19 and TRBJ2-2; 9 bases line up with TRBD1. The germline gives CDR1 LNHDA, CDR2 SQIVND (reference sequence). The ends lost 2 bases at V and 6 bases at J; junction bases unmatched: 4. The CDR3 loop spans 15 amino acids. The CDR3 DNA sequence: TGTGCCAGTAGTATAAGGACAGGGGAAGCCGGGGAGCTGTTTTTT. Encoded protein: CASSIRTGEAGELFF.

Of note for this clone: The sample has other DNA sequences that encode this CDR3 too. V is TRBV5-6 and J is TRBJ2-2; unclear D gene. The CDR3 is made up of 13 amino acids. Trimming cost V 1 base and J 4 bases, with 5 bases left between them. Germline-derived CDR1 and CDR2 are SGHDT and YYEEEE. CDR3 amino acids: CASSLRPTGELFF. The CDR3 DNA follows: TGTGCCAGCAGCTTGAGGCCCACCGGGGAGCTGTTTTTT.

In DNA form, the CDR3 reads TGTGCCAGCAGGACGACAGGGACTAAGCCCCAGCATTTT. It yields the protein CASRTTGTKPQHF. The V gene is TRBV12-3 or TRBV12-4, the J gene TRBJ1-5; TRBD1 aligns across 7 bases. The CDR3 is 13 amino acids. Trimming removed 6 bases from V and 8 bases from J; junction bases left unmatched: 7.

This clone was found once. J is TRBJ2-3 and V is TRBV24-1, with D perhaps matching TRBD1 (6 bases). V was clipped by 4 bases and J by 6 bases, with 19 bases between them. This CDR3 is 16 amino acids long. CDR1 and CDR2 from the germline V gene are KGHDR and SFDVKD. In DNA, the CDR3 is TGTGCCACCAGTGACAAGGACAGAAGTGCGAAGGATACGCAGTATTTT. Encoded protein: CATSDKDRSAKDTQYF.

The gene calls are TRBV5-4 and TRBJ1-2, with TRBD1 identical over 8 bases. Unmatched junction bases numbered 12, after V lost 4 bases and J lost 4 bases. Germline CDR1 is SGHNT and CDR2 is YYREEE (reference sequence). CDR3 length: 16 amino acids. CDR3 DNA: TGTGCCAGCAGCCCGCAGGGGGCGCGAGTAGTCTATGGCTACACCTTC. This translates into CASSPQGARVVYGYTF.

The chain combines TRBV11-2 with TRBJ2-2; a weak D match, TRBD1 (6 bases). Trimming removed 5 bases from V and 2 bases from J, with 9 bases in between. Germline V gives CDR1 SGHAT, CDR2 FQNNGV. This CDR3 region has 14 residues. DNA of the CDR3: TGTGCCAGCAGCCCGGACAGAAACACCGGGGAGCTGTTTTTT. Protein product: CASSPDRNTGELFF.

The chain is built from TRBV2 and TRBJ1-3; D gene uncertain. Germline CDR1 reads SNHLY; CDR2 reads FYNNEI. There are 16 residues in the CDR3. Trimming took 2 bases from V and 0 from J, leaving 11 bases between them. The CDR3 spells CASSENNGPSGNTIYF. CDR3 coding DNA: TGTGCCAGCAGTGAAAATAACGGTCCCTCTGGAAACACCATATATTTT.

The CDR3 nucleotides are TGCGCCAGCAGCGGGACAGCTGGAAACACCATATATTTT. As protein: CASSGTAGNTIYF. V and J are TRBV5-1 and TRBJ1-3; 7 bases line up with TRBD1. CDR1 and CDR2 from the germline V gene are SGHRS and YFSETQ. The CDR3 is 13 residues long. Trimming at V came to 4 bases and at J to 2 bases, leaving 0 bases not matched to a gene.

The V gene is TRBV20-1, the J gene TRBJ2-7, with 8 bases that match TRBD2. V trimming: 3 bases; J trimming: 4 bases; junction bases outside the gene matches: 8. CDR1 is DFQATT, CDR2 SNEGSKA, per germline (reference sequence). The CDR3 is 14 amino acids. CDR3 amino acids: CSASSTSGVYEQYF. The CDR3, as DNA: TGCAGTGCTAGTTCAACTAGCGGAGTTTACGAGCAGTACTTC.

This clone was observed a handful of times. The chain has TRBV27 and TRBJ2-3; D is possibly TRBD2 (6 bases). Germline V gene lookup returns CDR1 MNHEY and CDR2 SMNVEV (reference sequence). V gave up 2 bases and J gave up 0 bases, with 6 bases separating them. The CDR3 length is 14 residues. In nucleotides, the CDR3 is TGTGCCAGCAGTTTAGGGGGGAGCACAGATACGCAGTATTTT. Translating gives CASSLGGSTDTQYF.

The V and J genes are TRBV24-1 and TRBJ2-3; TRBD2 might be the D (6 bases). The germline V and J ends were trimmed by 2 bases and 0 bases, with 11 bases remaining between them. This CDR3 comprises 16 residues. CDR1 and CDR2 (germline): KGHDR, SFDVKD. The CDR3 spells CATSDWGLSSTDTQYF. CDR3 DNA sequence: TGTGCCACCAGTGATTGGGGACTCTCTAGCACAGATACGCAGTATTTT.

The chain links TRBV5-5 to TRBJ2-5; 7 positions agree with TRBD2. V shed 6 bases and J 4 bases; nucleotides not matched to a gene: 9. There are 14 residues in the CDR3. Germline CDR1 SGHKS, CDR2 YYEKEE (reference sequence). The CDR3, as DNA: TGTGCCAGCATCCTAGCGGACTGGGGAGAGACCCAGTACTTC. As protein: CASILADWGETQYF.

The chain recombines TRBV9 with TRBJ2-7, with D possibly being TRBD1 or TRBD2 (5 bases each). Germline V gene sequence: CDR1 SGDLS, CDR2 YYNGEE. The CDR3 runs 14 residues. Trimming removed 4 bases at V and 3 bases at J, with 14 bases between. CDR3 sequence reads: CASSIGTRDYEQYF. The DNA for the CDR3 is TGTGCCAGCAGCATAGGGACCAGGGACTACGAGCAGTACTTC.

The chain couples TRBV24-1 to TRBJ2-1; no clear D gene. CDR3 size: 13 residues. V gave up 7 bases and J gave up 6 bases, with 12 bases separating them. Germline CDR1 and CDR2: KGHDR and SFDVKD. CDR3 coding DNA: TGTGCCACCAGAGGCTCCCTTAGCAATGAGCAGTTCTTC. Its protein product is CATRGSLSNEQFF.